Each of the 32 T cell receptor beta chains below was sequenced from the same sample in a study of blood T cell repertoires in COVID-19. Clones were read by immunoSEQ multiplex PCR, and TCRdb kept only the in-frame ones, dropping some. The table lists roughly 250,000 clones, around 90% of them singletons. Sequencing was performed on peripheral blood. These receptors all stem from a man in his thirties or forties with COVID-19, enrolled during active disease.

This rearrangement joins TRBV5-6 to TRBJ1-2; D ambiguous. The CDR3 runs to 11 residues. CDR1 and CDR2 from the germline V gene are SGHDT and YYEEEE. With 3 bases removed from V and 5 bases from J, the gap between germline ends came to 5 bases. The CDR3 DNA follows: TGTGCCAGCAGCTCCCTATATGGCTACACCTTC. Translating gives CASSSLYGYTF.

This chain uses TRBV28 with TRBJ1-2, with D possibly TRBD1 on 5 matching bases. Germline V gives CDR1 MDHEN, CDR2 SYDVKM. V was pared by 1 base and J by 8 bases, with 8 bases between. This CDR3 contains 12 residues. CDR3 in DNA: TGTGCCAGCAGTTTATCAGGGTACGGCTACACCTTC. It specifies CASSLSGYGYTF.

In DNA form, the CDR3 reads TGTGCCAGCAGCCAAGGGGGGACAGACGAAGCTTTCTTT. Its translation: CASSQGGTDEAFF. V gene TRBV3-1 (or the pseudogene TRBV3-2) combines with J gene TRBJ1-1; 7 bases map to TRBD1. The germline V gene encodes CDR1 LGHDT and CDR2 YNNKEL (reference sequence). This CDR3 has 13 amino acids. V was clipped by 1 base and J by 8 bases; unmatched bases: 4.

The count of this clone is one. This rearrangement joins TRBV7-2 to TRBJ2-1, with D perhaps matching TRBD2 (5 bases). This CDR3 region has 12 residues. V shed 3 bases and J shed 12 bases, with 12 bases lying between them. Germline-derived CDR1 and CDR2 are SGHTA and FQGNSA. The CDR3 is CASSLDGVGQFF. The CDR3 bases are TGTGCCAGCAGCTTGGACGGGGTGGGGCAGTTCTTC.

The rearrangement uses TRBV12-5 and TRBJ1-3; TRBD1 matches 7 bases. V was pared by 2 bases and J by 0 bases, with 7 bases of the junction left unmatched. This CDR3 comprises 17 residues. Per germline, CDR1 LGHNT and CDR2 FRNRAP. CDR3 sequence: CASGLFTGVPSGNTIYF. The CDR3 region has the DNA TGTGCTAGTGGTTTGTTCACAGGGGTCCCCTCTGGAAACACCATATATTTT.

The count of this clone is one. Different DNA sequences within this sample yield the same CDR3. The rearrangement joins TRBV13 to TRBJ2-6; no clear D. This CDR3 comprises 15 residues. V was cut by 5 bases and J by 2 bases, with 10 bases left in between. Germline V gene sequence: CDR1 PRHDT, CDR2 FYEKMQ (reference sequence). The CDR3 DNA is TGTGCCAGCAGCCCCCGAGTGGCTGGGGCCAACGTCCTGACTTTC. Translating gives CASSPRVAGANVLTF.

This rearrangement joins TRBV6-5 to TRBJ1-5; D is unclear. Germline values: CDR1 MNHEY, CDR2 SVGAGI. V was shortened by 10 bases and J by 10 bases, with 23 bases between the two germline ends. The CDR3 is made up of 14 amino acids. The CDR3 loop reads CATENWADISPQHF. The CDR3 nucleotides are TGTGCCACCGAAAATTGGGCAGATATCAGCCCCCAGCATTTT.

The chain uses TRBV2 and TRBJ1-1; TRBD1 is a possible D gene (5 bases). The CDR3 is 14 residues long. The germline gives CDR1 SNHLY, CDR2 FYNNEI. V lost 7 bases, J lost 0 bases, and 12 bases lay in between. In nucleotides, the CDR3 is TGTGCCAGCAAAGGGGCCACGCTGAACACTGAAGCTTTCTTT. Translating gives CASKGATLNTEAFF.

The rearrangement joins TRBV5-1 to TRBJ2-1; possible D gene TRBD2, 5 bases. Germline CDR1 reads SGHRS; CDR2 reads YFSETQ. The CDR3 covers 15 residues. Trimming shortened V by 1 base and J by 7 bases, and 15 bases separated the two germline ends. The CDR3 region is CASSLRGLEENEQFF. Here the CDR3 DNA reads TGCGCCAGCAGCTTGCGGGGTCTCGAGGAGAATGAGCAGTTCTTC.

This chain uses TRBV9 with TRBJ1-4; TRBD1 agrees at 8 bases. The J segment lost 0 bases and the V segment lost 3 bases, leaving 7 bases of the junction unmatched. The CDR3 sequence is 17 residues long. Germline loops: CDR1 SGDLS, CDR2 YYNGEE. The DNA for the CDR3 is TGTGCCAGCAGCGGCGGGACAGGATCCACAACTAATGAAAAACTGTTTTTT. Its protein is CASSGGTGSTTNEKLFF. Drawing the rest from reference TRBV9 and TRBJ1-4, the complete variable domain is DSGVTQTPKHLITATGQRVTLRCSPRSGDLSVYWYQQSLDQGLQFLIQYYNGEERAKGNILERFSAQQFPDLHSELNLSSLELGDSALYFCASSGGTGSTTNEKLFFGSGTQLSVL.

The V call is TRBV10-3, the J call TRBJ2-7; 9 bases match TRBD2. The length of the CDR3 is 16 residues. The V and J ends lost 5 bases and 0 bases, in that order; junction bases with no gene match: 8. Germline assignment: CDR1 ENHRY and CDR2 SYGVKD. The CDR3 region has the DNA TGTGCCATCAGTCTTAGCGGGAGAGGTGGCTCCTACGAGCAGTACTTC. Its translation: CAISLSGRGGSYEQYF.

The chain employs TRBV3-1 (or the pseudogene TRBV3-2) and TRBJ2-1; D unresolved. The CDR3 is 14 residues long. Germline V gene sequence: CDR1 LGHDT, CDR2 YNNKEL (reference sequence). V shed 0 bases and J shed 8 bases, with 11 bases lying between them. As DNA, the CDR3 is TGTGCCAGCAGCCAAGACGTGGAGTCGCATGAGCAGTTCTTC. It encodes CASSQDVESHEQFF.

Only one count was recorded for this clone. The V gene is TRBV10-3, the J gene TRBJ1-2; TRBD1 might be the D (5 bases). The ends were cut back, 4 bases at V and 3 bases at J, with 12 bases in the middle. The germline V gene encodes CDR1 ENHRY and CDR2 SYGVKD. This CDR3 contains 14 residues. Here the CDR3 DNA reads TGTGCCATCAGTGCAGGGTTAGAGGACTATGGCTACACCTTC. Its protein is CAISAGLEDYGYTF.

For the CDR3, the DNA is TGCGCCAGCAGCCATCACGGGGAAGCTTTCTTT. Its translation: CASSHHGEAFF. V is TRBV4-1 and J is TRBJ1-1; D gene unclear. Germline CDR1 and CDR2: MGHRA and YSYEKL. V lost 3 bases, J lost 8 bases, and 7 bases lay in between. The CDR3 covers 11 residues.

V is TRBV27 and J is TRBJ1-6; a possible D gene is TRBD1 (5 bases). The V and J ends lost 5 bases and 0 bases respectively, with 14 bases between them. The CDR3 contains 17 residues. Germline values: CDR1 MNHEY, CDR2 SMNVEV (reference sequence). This CDR3 reads CASSPDTAYSYNSPLHF. The DNA for the CDR3 is TGTGCCAGCAGTCCGGACACCGCCTACTCCTATAATTCACCCCTCCACTTT.

This clone was seen only once. V is TRBV19 and J is TRBJ1-2, with D perhaps matching TRBD1 (5 bases). From germline, CDR1 is LNHDA and CDR2 SQIVND (reference sequence). V was shortened by 3 bases and J by 7 bases, with 12 bases between the two germline ends. The CDR3 contains 13 residues. The DNA for the CDR3 is TGTGCCAGTAGTATTCGGGGGTTCGGTGGCTACACCTTC. Translation gives CASSIRGFGGYTF.

The V call is TRBV6-2 or TRBV6-3, the J call TRBJ1-1; D is unclear. This CDR3 has 13 amino acids. Per the germline V gene, CDR1 is MNHEY and CDR2 is SVGEGT. Trimming cost V 5 bases and J 7 bases, with 14 bases left between them. This CDR3 reads CASSPREKGEAFF. The DNA of the CDR3 is TGTGCCAGCAGTCCCCGGGAGAAGGGTGAAGCTTTCTTT.

The rearrangement links TRBV6-5 to TRBJ1-4; the D gene is possibly TRBD1 (6 bases). The germline V gene has CDR1 MNHEY and CDR2 SVGAGI. The CDR3 is made up of 14 amino acids. The germline V and J ends were trimmed by 5 bases and 9 bases, with 16 bases remaining between them. CDR3 residues: CASSLGGEGKKLFF. DNA of the CDR3: TGTGCCAGCAGTCTAGGGGGGGAGGGGAAAAAACTGTTTTTT.

The rearrangement uses TRBV5-6 and TRBJ1-2, with D unresolved. This CDR3 is 14 amino acids long. Germline CDR1 reads SGHDT; CDR2 reads YYEEEE. V lost 6 bases and J lost 3, with 15 bases in between. The CDR3 is CASTPVWQDYGYTF. CDR3 coding DNA: TGTGCCAGCACCCCTGTATGGCAGGACTATGGCTACACCTTC.

This clone is a singleton in its sample. The V call is TRBV15, the J call TRBJ1-2; D might be TRBD1 (6 bases). The CDR3 is 15 residues long. V was pared by 3 bases and J by 8 bases, with 19 bases between. The V gene's germline CDR1 is LNHNV and CDR2 YYDKDF (reference sequence). The CDR3 spells CATSSRRGAAYGYTF. The CDR3 coding sequence is TGTGCCACCAGCAGCCGCAGGGGCGCCGCGTACGGCTACACCTTC. Based on the CDR3 plus reference TRBV15 and TRBJ1-2, the full variable domain is DAMVIQNPRYQVTQFGKPVTLSCSQTLNHNVMYWYQQKSSQAPKLLFHYYDKDFNNEADTPDNFQSRRPNTSFCFLDIRSPGLGDTAMYLCATSSRRGAAYGYTFGSGTRLTVV.

The chain recombines TRBV5-4 with TRBJ1-4, with 7 bases that match TRBD1. Germline V CDR1 and CDR2: SGHNT, YYREEE (reference sequence). The CDR3 is made up of 15 amino acids. J lost 7 bases, V lost 4 bases, and 10 bases had no gene match. CDR3 sequence (DNA): TGTGCCAGCAGCGTAAGGACAGGAAACGGTGAAAAACTGTTTTTT. Its translation: CASSVRTGNGEKLFF.

This clone was detected only a few times. The gene calls are TRBV6-1 and TRBJ2-3; D call uncertain. Deletions cut 3 bases from V and 8 bases from J, with 9 bases between. The CDR3 spans 12 residues. Germline CDR1 reads MNHNS; CDR2 reads SASEGT. The CDR3 DNA follows: TGTGCCAGCAGTGATACGGCAGGTACGCAGTATTTT. This sequence encodes CASSDTAGTQYF.

The V gene is TRBV18, the J gene TRBJ1-4, with D maybe TRBD1 (6 bases). Germline V CDR1 and CDR2: KGHSH, LQKENI. The CDR3 runs 13 residues. Between the trimmed V and J ends, which lost 5 bases and 8 bases, there was a span of 12 bases. This CDR3 reads CASSTGLAEKLFF. The CDR3 nucleotides read TGTGCCAGCTCAACAGGGTTGGCGGAAAAACTGTTTTTT.

This chain uses TRBV7-9 with TRBJ1-1, with 9 nucleotides matching TRBD1. V shed 4 bases and J 2 bases; nucleotides not matched to a gene: 5. The germline CDR1 and CDR2 sequences are SEHNR and FQNEAQ (reference sequence). The CDR3 totals 15 residues. The CDR3, as DNA: TGTGCCAGCAGCTCGGGACAGGGCCCAAACACTGAAGCTTTCTTT. Protein product: CASSSGQGPNTEAFF.

The CDR3 protein is CASSLRPGLVSETQYF. CDR3 sequence (DNA): TGTGCCAGCTCACTACGACCGGGACTAGTCTCAGAGACCCAGTACTTC. The chain is built from TRBV18 and TRBJ2-5, with 8 bases fitting TRBD2. J gave up 4 bases and V 4 bases, and 11 bases lay outside the gene matches. The CDR3 is made up of 16 amino acids. Germline V gene lookup returns CDR1 KGHSH and CDR2 LQKENI.

This clone was seen only once. V and J are TRBV19 and TRBJ2-7; tentatively, D is TRBD1 (6 bases). The CDR3 is 13 amino acids. Trimming left V 8 bases short and J 4 bases short, with 15 bases between. From germline, CDR1 is LNHDA and CDR2 SQIVND (reference sequence). The CDR3 loop is CASAQGFPYEQYF. DNA for the CDR3: TGTGCCAGTGCACAGGGATTTCCGTACGAGCAGTACTTC.

J is TRBJ1-2 and V is TRBV6-2 or TRBV6-3; 7 bases align to TRBD1. J lost 5 bases, V lost 2 bases, and 2 bases had no gene match. This CDR3 region has 13 residues. The V gene's germline CDR1 is MNHEY and CDR2 SVGEGT. CDR3 protein: CASSYRTGYGYTF. The CDR3 nucleotides are TGTGCCAGCAGTTACCGGACAGGTTATGGCTACACCTTC.

The J gene is TRBJ1-1, the V gene TRBV7-9; weak D call: TRBD1 (6 bases). Germline V lookup: CDR1 SEHNR, CDR2 FQNEAQ (reference sequence). The CDR3 covers 15 residues. V shed 5 bases and J shed 3 bases, with 16 bases lying between them. CDR3 loop: CASSPPGTGYTEAFF. The CDR3 bases are TGTGCCAGCAGCCCCCCTGGAACAGGGTACACTGAAGCTTTCTTT.

The chain links TRBV4-1 to TRBJ2-7, with 10 bases matching TRBD1. CDR1 and CDR2 (germline): MGHRA, YSYEKL. Trimming cost V 2 bases and J 5 bases; bases outside gene matches: 6. The CDR3 is 15 amino acids. The CDR3 DNA reads as TGCGCCAGCAGCCAAACCGGGACAGGGGACCACGAGCAGTACTTC. Protein product: CASSQTGTGDHEQYF.

The chain has TRBV3-1 (or the pseudogene TRBV3-2) and TRBJ1-5; 7 bases agree with TRBD1. The J segment lost 0 bases and the V segment lost 4 bases, leaving 12 bases of the junction unmatched. Germline CDR1 and CDR2: LGHDT and YNNKEL (reference sequence). The CDR3 sequence is 18 residues long. CDR3 bases: TGTGCCAGCAGCCCATCTCAATCCGGGACAGATAGCAATCAGCCCCAGCATTTT. It specifies CASSPSQSGTDSNQPQHF.

On this clone: One end of the junction is discordant with germline, which a read error may explain. This rearrangement joins TRBV3-1 (or the pseudogene TRBV3-2) to TRBJ1-4, with D perhaps TRBD1 (5 bases). Germline CDR1 reads LGHDT; CDR2 reads YNNKEL (reference sequence). This CDR3 has 13 amino acids. CDR3 DNA: TGTGCCAGCAGCCAAGATCTTAGGGGAATGGTAGTTTTT. Protein: CASSQDLRGMVVF.

The rearrangement uses TRBV18 and TRBJ1-1, with D possibly TRBD1 on 6 matching bases. This CDR3 has 14 amino acids. Germline lookup yields CDR1 KGHSH and CDR2 LQKENI. Between the trimmed V and J ends, which lost 5 bases and 3 bases, there was a span of 13 bases. CDR3 nucleotides: TGTGCCAGCTCAGGGGAAGGGGGGGACACTGAAGCTTTCTTT. Translating it yields CASSGEGGDTEAFF. Full variable domain (remainder filled in from reference TRBV18 and TRBJ1-1): NAGVMQNPRHLVRRRGQEARLRCSPMKGHSHVYWYRQLPEEGLKFMVYLQKENIIDESGMPKERFSAEFPKEGPSILRIQQVVRGDSAAYFCASSGEGGDTEAFFGQGTRLTVV.